A single sample is the source of the 11 T cell receptor beta chains below, sequenced in a study of blood T cell repertoires in COVID-19. Repertoires were generated with immunoSEQ multiplex PCR, while TCRdb's copy carries only in-frame clones and drops some. Among around 250,000 clones listed, around 83% were seen once. Input material: peripheral blood. The receptors derive from a man aged 25-45 years who had recovered from COVID-19.

The V call is TRBV5-1, the J call TRBJ1-2, with 7 bases matching TRBD1. The CDR3 has 14 residues. Trimming took 4 bases from V and 2 from J; bases not matched to a gene: 5. Germline V lookup: CDR1 SGHRS, CDR2 YFSETQ. The CDR3 bases are TGCGCCAGCAGCCCAGGGACAGAAAACTATGGCTACACCTTC. It yields the protein CASSPGTENYGYTF.

The V gene is TRBV5-4, the J gene TRBJ2-3, with 7 bases that match TRBD1. The CDR3 sequence is 15 residues long. The ends lost 0 bases at V and 4 bases at J; junction bases unmatched: 5. The germline gives CDR1 SGHNT, CDR2 YYREEE (reference sequence). CDR3 protein: CASSLAPGGADTQYF. The CDR3 DNA reads TGTGCCAGCAGCTTGGCGCCAGGGGGAGCAGATACGCAGTATTTT.

V gene TRBV10-2 combines with J gene TRBJ2-5; weak D call: TRBD2 (6 bases). This CDR3 spans 15 amino acids. Germline values: CDR1 WSHSY, CDR2 SAAADI. V lost 4 bases and J 2 bases, leaving 14 bases between the germline ends. The CDR3 nucleotides read TGCGCCAGCAGTGGCCCGGCGGCGGGGCAAGAGACCCAGTACTTC. Its protein product is CASSGPAAGQETQYF.

This clone was picked up one time. The chain combines TRBV7-9 with TRBJ2-7; TRBD2 aligns across 7 bases. Germline trimming cut 5 bases from V and 6 bases from J; bases unmatched to any gene: 10. CDR3 length: 14 residues. CDR1 and CDR2 (germline): SEHNR, FQNEAQ (reference sequence). The CDR3 protein is CASSTEGGNGEQYV. In DNA form, the CDR3 reads TGTGCCAGCAGCACGGAGGGAGGGAATGGCGAGCAGTACGTC.

The chain's CDR3 is CATSGQLTDTQYF. CDR3 DNA: TGTGCCACCAGTGGGCAGTTGACAGATACGCAGTATTTT. The chain uses TRBV24-1 and TRBJ2-3, with D hard to call. The CDR3 has 13 residues. V was clipped by 5 bases and J by 3 bases, with 8 bases between them. Looked up from germline, CDR1 is KGHDR and CDR2 is SFDVKD.

This sequence joins TRBV6-5 and TRBJ1-6, with no clear D. Germline lookup yields CDR1 MNHEY and CDR2 SVGAGI. V was trimmed by 6 bases and J by 8 bases, leaving 17 bases between them. The CDR3 contains 15 residues. CDR3: CASSTDFGADSPLHF. CDR3 coding DNA: TGTGCCAGCAGCACGGACTTTGGAGCGGATTCACCCCTCCACTTT.

V gene TRBV5-1 combines with J gene TRBJ2-3; weak D call: TRBD1 (6 bases). The V and J ends lost 6 bases and 6 bases respectively, with 11 bases between them. There are 12 residues in the CDR3. In germline, CDR1 is SGHRS, CDR2 YFSETQ. In DNA, the CDR3 is TGCGCCAGCATGGGGGCCGGGGATACGCAGTATTTT. Encoded protein: CASMGAGDTQYF.

V and J are TRBV19 and TRBJ1-6, with a possible D match to TRBD1 (5 bases). With 3 bases removed from V and 5 bases from J, the gap between germline ends came to 8 bases. Per germline, CDR1 LNHDA and CDR2 SQIVND (reference sequence). The CDR3 has 14 amino acids. This CDR3 is CASSIRGNNSPLHF. The CDR3 DNA reads as TGTGCCAGTAGTATTCGGGGGAATAATTCACCCCTCCACTTT.

The chain couples TRBV5-5 to TRBJ1-2; maybe TRBD1 (5 bases). This CDR3 region has 15 residues. The germline CDR1 and CDR2 sequences are SGHKS and YYEKEE (reference sequence). Trimming removed 0 bases at V and 3 bases at J, with 12 bases between. The chain's CDR3 is CASSLDYDSHYGYTF. The CDR3 DNA reads TGTGCCAGCAGCTTGGATTACGACAGCCACTATGGCTACACCTTC.

The rearrangement uses TRBV3-1 (or the pseudogene TRBV3-2) and TRBJ2-1; 7 positions agree with TRBD2. The CDR3 has 16 residues. CDR1 and CDR2 from the germline V gene are LGHDT and YNNKEL (reference sequence). Losses at the gene ends were 1 base for V and 4 bases for J; bases not matched to a gene: 7. CDR3 coding DNA: TGTGCCAGCAGCCAAGCTTCGGCGGGGGTGTACAATGAGCAGTTCTTC. It codes for CASSQASAGVYNEQFF.

The genes are TRBV19 and TRBJ1-3; D is unresolved. V was shortened by 6 bases and J by 3 bases, with 15 bases between the two germline ends. CDR3 length equals 15 residues. Germline V gene lookup returns CDR1 LNHDA and CDR2 SQIVND (reference sequence). CDR3 sequence: CASSLEEVFGNTIYF. CDR3 DNA: TGTGCCAGTAGCCTAGAGGAGGTCTTTGGAAACACCATATATTTT. Supplemented by reference TRBV19 and TRBJ1-3, the full variable domain reads DGGITQSPKYLFRKEGQNVTLSCEQNLNHDAMYWYRQDPGQGLRLIYYSQIVNDFQKGDIAEGYSVSREKKESFPLTVTSAQKNPTAFYLCASSLEEVFGNTIYFGEGSWLTVV.